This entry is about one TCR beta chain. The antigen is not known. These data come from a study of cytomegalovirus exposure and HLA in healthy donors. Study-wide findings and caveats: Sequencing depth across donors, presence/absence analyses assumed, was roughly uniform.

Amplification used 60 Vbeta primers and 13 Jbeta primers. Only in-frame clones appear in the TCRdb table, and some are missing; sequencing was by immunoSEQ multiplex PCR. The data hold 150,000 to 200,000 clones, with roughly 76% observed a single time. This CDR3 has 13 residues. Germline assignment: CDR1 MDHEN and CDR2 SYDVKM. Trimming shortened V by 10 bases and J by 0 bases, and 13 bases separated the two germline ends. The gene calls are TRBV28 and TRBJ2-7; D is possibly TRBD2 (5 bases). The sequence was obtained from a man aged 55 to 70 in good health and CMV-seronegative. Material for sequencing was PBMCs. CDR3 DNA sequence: TGTGCCACCACGAGGGAGAGCTCCTACGAGCAGTACTTC. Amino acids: CATTRESSYEQYF.